These T cell receptor beta chains were read from a single sample in a study of cytomegalovirus exposure and HLA in healthy donors. Clones were sequenced by immunoSEQ multiplex PCR, and TCRdb holds only the in-frame ones, with some missing. The sample consists of around 220,000 clones, around nine tenths of them appearing once. Material for sequencing was PBMCs. The receptor set was obtained from a woman aged 18-29 years in good health and CMV-seronegative. The CDR3 runs from the conserved cysteine through the conserved F or W. The D gene is left open where the match is weak. Some rows have no size entry. The others give once, few or many, or a class for an expanded clone.

J gene	D gene	clone size	V gene	CDR3 protein	CDR3 DNA
TRBJ2-3	TRBD1	NA	TRBV28	CASFPGGRDTQYF	TGTGCCAGCTTTCCAGGGGGCCGAGATACGCAGTATTTT
TRBJ1-5	NA	once	TRBV1	CTSSQAGQKYNQPQHF	TGCACCAGCAGCCAAGCCGGACAGAAATACAATCAGCCCCAGCATTTT
TRBJ1-5	NA	NA	TRBV7-2	CASSATIGTRNQPQHF	TGTGCCAGCAGCGCCACAATCGGGACACGTAATCAGCCCCAGCATTTT
TRBJ1-2	NA	few	TRBV28	CASSSEVSNYGYTF	TGTGCCAGCAGTTCAGAGGTGTCGAACTATGGCTACACCTTC
TRBJ2-3	NA	NA	TRBV9	CASSVGTRSTDTQYF	TGTGCCAGCAGCGTAGGAACGAGAAGCACAGATACGCAGTATTTT
TRBJ2-5	TRBD2	once	TRBV29-1	CSVELAGGFRAQETQYF	TGCAGCGTTGAACTAGCGGGAGGGTTCCGGGCCCAAGAGACCCAGTACTTC
TRBJ2-7	TRBD2	NA	TRBV19	CASSISSRGGGYEQYF	TGTGCCAGTAGTATTTCGAGCCGAGGCGGGGGATACGAGCAGTACTTC
TRBJ2-7	TRBD2	NA	TRBV28	CASSRTSDGRYEQYF	TGTGCCAGCAGCCGGACTAGCGATGGACGCTACGAGCAGTACTTC
TRBJ1-2	TRBD1	NA	TRBV13	CASSPKDGTESYGYTF	TGTGCCAGCAGCCCAAAGGACGGGACAGAATCATATGGCTACACCTTC
TRBJ2-1	NA	NA	TRBV28	CASRQVNEQFF	TGTGCCAGCAGACAGGTCAATGAGCAGTTCTTC
TRBJ1-1	NA	once	TRBV12-5	CASGPGKREGTEAFF	TGTGCTAGTGGTCCCGGGAAACGGGAGGGCACTGAAGCTTTCTTT
TRBJ2-1	TRBD2	once	TRBV11-2	CASSLASGRGPNEQFF	TGTGCCAGCAGCTTGGCTAGCGGGCGGGGCCCCAATGAGCAGTTCTTC
TRBJ2-3	TRBD2	NA	TRBV6-1	CALGLAADTQYF	TGTGCCTTAGGACTAGCAGCAGATACGCAGTATTTT
TRBJ1-2	TRBD1	NA	TRBV5-4	CASSAGQGHGYTF	TGTGCCAGCAGCGCGGGACAGGGTCATGGCTACACCTTC
TRBJ1-4	TRBD1	NA	TRBV15	CATSRDQGAGEKLFF	TGTGCCACCAGCAGAGATCAGGGGGCAGGAGAAAAACTGTTTTTT
TRBJ2-1	TRBD1	NA	TRBV2	CASSELVPKGRGTNEQFF	TGTGCCAGCAGTGAATTGGTCCCTAAGGGCAGGGGGACGAATGAGCAGTTCTTC
TRBJ2-5	TRBD2	NA	TRBV6-1	CASSELAGNQETQYF	TGTGCCAGCAGCGAACTAGCGGGAAACCAAGAGACCCAGTACTTC
TRBJ1-1	NA	NA	TRBV2	CASRLDRLNTEAFF	TGTGCCAGCAGACTCGACAGGCTGAACACTGAAGCTTTCTTT
TRBJ2-3	NA	NA	TRBV2	CASSESHNWSTDTQYF	TGTGCCAGCAGTGAATCCCATAACTGGAGCACAGATACGCAGTATTTT
TRBJ2-2	TRBD2	NA	TRBV19	CASSAASGSSGELFF	TGTGCCAGTAGTGCGGCTAGCGGGAGCTCCGGGGAGCTGTTTTTT
TRBJ2-7	TRBD1	NA	TRBV5-1	CASSLNTGGPIYEQYF	TGCGCCAGCAGCTTGAATACAGGGGGTCCCATATACGAGCAGTACTTC
TRBJ1-3	NA	few	TRBV2	CASSEASHSGNTIYF	TGTGCCAGCAGTGAAGCCTCACACTCTGGAAACACCATATATTTT
TRBJ2-1	TRBD2	NA	TRBV25-1	CASIDGGGNNEQFF	TGTGCCAGCATCGACGGGGGGGGGAACAATGAGCAGTTCTTC
TRBJ2-7	NA	NA	TRBV5-6	CASSLAGLASTRVYEQYF	TGTGCCAGCAGCTTGGCTGGGCTAGCGTCTACGAGGGTTTACGAGCAGTACTTC
TRBJ1-1	NA	NA	TRBV30	CAWSPGGGNTEAFF	TGTGCCTGGAGCCCCGGGGGGGGTAACACTGAAGCTTTCTTT
TRBJ1-1	TRBD1	NA	TRBV2	CASDDRVRGNTEAFF	TGTGCCAGCGATGACAGGGTGCGAGGAAACACTGAAGCTTTCTTT
TRBJ1-1	NA	NA	TRBV21-1	CASTVTRDETEAFF	TGTGCCAGCACCGTAACTCGAGATGAAACTGAAGCTTTCTTT
TRBJ2-1	TRBD2	NA	TRBV28	CASNALAGAGNEQFF	TGTGCCAGCAACGCACTAGCGGGAGCGGGGAATGAGCAGTTCTTC
TRBJ1-4	NA	NA	TRBV2	CASSEGDRRGEKLFF	TGTGCCAGCAGTGAAGGCGACAGGAGAGGGGAAAAACTGTTTTTT
TRBJ1-1	TRBD1	NA	TRBV4-2	CASSPGQGMIAFF	TGTGCCAGCAGCCCCGGACAGGGTATGATAGCTTTCTTT
TRBJ2-2	TRBD1	once	TRBV27	CASSLSGQGVRTGELFF	TGTGCCAGCAGTTTATCGGGACAGGGGGTTAGGACCGGGGAGCTGTTTTTT
TRBJ2-7	TRBD1	few	TRBV9	CAWSGQYYEQYF	TGTGCCTGGTCGGGACAGTACTACGAGCAGTACTTC
TRBJ1-2	NA	NA	TRBV5-6	CASSLVSANYGYTF	TGTGCCAGCAGCTTGGTTAGTGCTAACTATGGCTACACCTTC
TRBJ2-7	NA	NA	TRBV13	CASSTQGAPLYEQYF	TGTGCCAGCAGCACTCAAGGGGCACCTCTCTACGAGCAGTACTTC
TRBJ1-1	NA	NA	TRBV28	CASSLHRQDFF	TGTGCCAGCAGTTTGCATAGACAGGATTTCTTT
TRBJ1-1	NA	few	TRBV15	CATSRGRQDMNTEAFF	TGTGCCACCAGCAGAGGAAGACAGGACATGAACACTGAAGCTTTCTTT
TRBJ2-7	TRBD1	NA	TRBV5-5	CASSGGTGGNEQYF	TGTGCCAGCAGCGGGGGGACAGGGGGTAACGAGCAGTACTTC
TRBJ1-2	TRBD1	NA	TRBV15	CATSRDLGTGGEGGYTF	TGTGCCACCAGCAGAGATCTTGGAACAGGGGGCGAGGGTGGCTACACCTTC
TRBJ2-1	TRBD2	NA	TRBV27	CASSFDIPGRGGLREQFF	TGTGCCAGCAGTTTCGATATTCCGGGGAGGGGAGGGCTTCGTGAGCAGTTCTTC
TRBJ2-3	TRBD1	NA	TRBV6-1	CASSERDRGYGLNTDTQYF	TGTGCCAGCAGTGAACGGGACAGGGGGTACGGATTAAACACAGATACGCAGTATTTT